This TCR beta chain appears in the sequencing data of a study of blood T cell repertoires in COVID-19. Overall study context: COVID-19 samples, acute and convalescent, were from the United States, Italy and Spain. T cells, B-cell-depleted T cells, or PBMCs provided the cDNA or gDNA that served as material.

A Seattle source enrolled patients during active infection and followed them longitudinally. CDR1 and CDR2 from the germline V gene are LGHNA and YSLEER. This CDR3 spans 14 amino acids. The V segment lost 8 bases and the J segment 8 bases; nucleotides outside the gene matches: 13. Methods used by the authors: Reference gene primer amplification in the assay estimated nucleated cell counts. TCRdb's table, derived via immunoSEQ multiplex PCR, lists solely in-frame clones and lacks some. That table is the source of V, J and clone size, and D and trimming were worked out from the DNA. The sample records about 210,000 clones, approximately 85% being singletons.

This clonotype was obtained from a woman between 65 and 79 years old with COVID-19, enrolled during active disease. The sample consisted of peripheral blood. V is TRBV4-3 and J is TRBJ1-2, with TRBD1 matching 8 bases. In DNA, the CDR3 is TGCGCCAGCGGCGACAGGGGTGGTATGAGCGGCTACACCTTC. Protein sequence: CASGDRGGMSGYTF.